The rows below give T cell receptor beta chains drawn from one sample of a study of T cell changes during pregnancy in multiple sclerosis. The protocol was immunoSEQ multiplex PCR, while the TCRdb copy is restricted to in-frame clones and leaves out a portion. The sample yields approximately 60,000 clones, roughly 93% seen once. The sample here was CD4+ T cells from peripheral blood mononuclear cells, taken before pregnancy. These receptors originate from a female donor with multiple sclerosis, enrolled in a pregnancy study. The CDR3 runs from the conserved cysteine through the conserved F or W. Each record gives: V gene, clone size, D gene, J gene, CDR3 DNA, CDR3 protein. D genes are given only for firm matches. Only some rows state a clone size, as once, few, many or a class for expanded clones.

TRBV18	once	.	TRBJ2-1	TGTGCCAGCTCACCAAACGCGAACGACAATGAGCAGTTCTTC	CASSPNANDNEQFF
TRBV4-3	.	TRBD2	TRBJ2-1	TGCGCCAGCAGCCAAGGAACAACTAGCGGGAGGCCCCGGGAGCAGTTCTTC	CASSQGTTSGRPREQFF
TRBV5-5	.	.	TRBJ1-6	TGTGCCAGCAGCTTGGATGGAGGGGGGGTTTCGCCCCTCCACTTT	CASSLDGGGVSPLHF
TRBV7-9	.	TRBD2	TRBJ2-5	TGTGCCAGCAGTCTCCAAGCGGGACTAGCGGTAGAGACCCAGTACTTC	CASSLQAGLAVETQYF
TRBV28	.	TRBD1	TRBJ2-7	TGTGCCTCGTGGGGGCAGGGGGCCTACGAGCAGTACTTC	CASWGQGAYEQYF
TRBV6-5	.	.	TRBJ1-1	TGTGCCAGCAGTTACGCTGAGGTATTCATGAACACTGAAGCTTTCTTT	CASSYAEVFMNTEAFF
TRBV11-3	once	TRBD1	TRBJ2-1	TGTGCCAGCAGCTTAGGACAGGGGAACAATGAGCAGTTCTTC	CASSLGQGNNEQFF
TRBV5-8	.	.	TRBJ1-4	TGTGCCAGCAGCTCCGGTTTAGTAGAAAAACTGTTTTTT	CASSSGLVEKLFF
TRBV6-5	.	TRBD2	TRBJ2-5	TGTGCCAGCAGACCAAGCGGGAGGGGAGAGACCCAGTACTTC	CASRPSGRGETQYF
TRBV2	once	.	TRBJ1-5	TGTGCCAGCAGTGAGGCAGGGATGCTCCGCAATCAGCCCCAGCATTTT	CASSEAGMLRNQPQHF